The 23 T cell receptor beta chains in this list originate from one sample, sequenced in a study of T cells after yellow fever vaccination. TCRdb analysed the 5' RACE reads with MiXCR anew, one entry per CDR3 protein. In the table there are about 300,000 distinct CDR3 sequences, 8.7% of which are singletons. The sample was CD4+ T cells sorted from PBMCs, taken 5 days after the yellow fever booster vaccination. These TCRs come from a man aged 18 to 30 who received the YFV17D yellow fever vaccine.

This clonotype has ten or more counts. The chain uses TRBV4-1 and TRBJ2-1; tentative D call: TRBD2 (7 bases). Trimming removed 3 bases at V and 8 bases at J, with 14 bases between. This CDR3 contains 14 residues. Germline CDR1 MGHRA, CDR2 YSYEKL. The CDR3 sequence: CASSQWGGHHEQFF. The CDR3 coding sequence is TGCGCCAGCAGCCAGTGGGGGGGCCATCATGAGCAGTTCTTC.

This clonotype appeared a few times. The chain is built from TRBV12-3 or TRBV12-4 and TRBJ2-7; the D gene is possibly TRBD1 (5 bases). V was pared by 1 base and J by 2 bases, with 9 bases between. The CDR3 loop spans 14 amino acids. The CDR3 nucleotides read TGTGCCAGCAGTTTAGGGGGCCCAACCTACGAGCAGTACTTC. The encoded protein is CASSLGGPTYEQYF.

Ten or more counts support this clonotype. This chain uses TRBV2 with TRBJ2-3, with no clear D. The germline V and J ends were trimmed by 6 bases and 5 bases, with 15 bases remaining between them. Germline lookup yields CDR1 SNHLY and CDR2 FYNNEI. This CDR3 has 14 amino acids. Here the CDR3 DNA reads TGTGCCAGCAGCAAGCAGCCCGGTGGAGATACGCAGTATTTT. Translated: CASSKQPGGDTQYF.

This chain uses TRBV5-4 with TRBJ2-1; no reliable D call. V dropped 5 bases and J dropped 8 bases, with 14 bases sitting between them. Germline CDR1 is SGHNT and CDR2 is YYREEE (reference sequence). The CDR3 is 13 residues long. The CDR3 sequence: CASSPVGFDEQFF. DNA of the CDR3: TGTGCCAGCAGTCCCGTAGGTTTCGATGAGCAGTTCTTC.

The CDR3 is CASSLTGVGVGNTIYF. CDR3 DNA: TGTGCCAGCAGTTTAACAGGGGTAGGCGTTGGAAACACCATATATTTT. The chain has TRBV27 and TRBJ1-3; 7 nucleotides line up with TRBD1. CDR3 length equals 16 residues. J gave up 3 bases and V 2 bases, and 7 bases lay outside the gene matches. Looked up from germline, CDR1 is MNHEY and CDR2 is SMNVEV (reference sequence).

This clonotype was detected many times. This chain links TRBV7-8 with TRBJ1-2; TRBD1 is a possible D gene (6 bases). There are 13 residues in the CDR3. V was shortened by 7 bases and J by 4 bases, with 13 bases between the two germline ends. Germline V CDR1 and CDR2: SGHVS, FQNEAQ. CDR3 region: CASTHRDSYGYTF. The CDR3 DNA sequence: TGTGCCAGCACCCACAGGGATAGCTATGGCTACACCTTC.

This clonotype was observed many times. The rearrangement joins TRBV25-1 to TRBJ2-7; no definite D call. Trimming stripped 4 bases from V and 6 bases from J, with 13 bases between. The CDR3 covers 13 residues. The germline CDR1 and CDR2 sequences are MGHDK and SYGVNS. CDR3 nucleotide sequence: TGTGCCAGCAGTGCCCCCCATTTCTCCGAGCAGTACTTC. This sequence encodes CASSAPHFSEQYF.

This clonotype was seen ten or more times. The chain employs TRBV2 and TRBJ2-5; unclear D gene. CDR3 length: 13 residues. Germline values: CDR1 SNHLY, CDR2 FYNNEI. The V end was cut by 4 bases, the J end by 1 base, with 7 bases between. In DNA, the CDR3 is TGTGCCAGCAGTGTGGGCCTCCAAGAGACCCAGTACTTC. This gives the protein CASSVGLQETQYF.

This clonotype was found a few times. This chain joins TRBV5-6 and TRBJ2-3, with D possibly TRBD2 on 7 matching bases. Germline V gene data show CDR1 as SGHDT and CDR2 as YYEEEE. CDR3 size: 15 residues. V lost 2 bases and J lost 3, with 13 bases in between. CDR3 in amino acids: CASSFDRRGTDTQYF. In DNA form, the CDR3 reads TGTGCCAGCAGCTTCGACAGGCGGGGGACAGATACGCAGTATTTT.

This clonotype was seen repeatedly, ten times or more. V is TRBV12-3 or TRBV12-4 and J is TRBJ2-7; D not resolved. CDR3 length equals 12 residues. Trimming stripped 3 bases from V and 1 base from J, with 4 bases between. CDR3 protein: CASSFESYEQYF. The CDR3 nucleotides are TGTGCCAGCAGTTTCGAATCCTACGAGCAGTACTTC.

This clonotype was seen a handful of times. The CDR3 here is CSARDPSGGRDEQFF. Here the CDR3 DNA reads TGCAGTGCTAGAGATCCTAGCGGGGGGCGCGATGAGCAGTTCTTC. The V call is TRBV20-1, the J call TRBJ2-1; 11 nucleotides match TRBD2. CDR1 is DFQATT and CDR2 is SNEGSKA in the germline V gene (reference sequence). CDR3 length equals 15 residues. After removal of 0 bases from V and 8 bases from J, the junction contained 6 bases not matched to a gene.

This clonotype was detected only a few times. V usage is TRBV4-2 and J usage is TRBJ1-2; no definite D call. The CDR3 has 15 residues. From germline, CDR1 is LGHNA and CDR2 YNFKEQ. The V end was cut by 3 bases, the J end by 0 bases, with 11 bases between. CDR3 DNA: TGTGCCAGCAGCCAGCCAGACGCAACTAACTATGGCTACACCTTC. It encodes CASSQPDATNYGYTF.

This clonotype showed up many times. The chain combines TRBV5-1 with TRBJ1-2; D is undetermined. This CDR3 is 13 amino acids long. CDR1 SGHRS and CDR2 YFSETQ come from the germline V gene. Trimming took off 1 base at V and 7 bases at J, with 11 bases between the two ends. The CDR3 DNA follows: TGCGCCAGCAGCTTGCGAGCCGAGGGTGGCTACACCTTC. Amino acid sequence: CASSLRAEGGYTF.

There are a few counts of this clonotype. The chain links TRBV6-5 to TRBJ1-2; 7 positions agree with TRBD1. The CDR3 contains 14 residues. J was trimmed by 0 bases and V by 6 bases; bases with no gene match: 4. Germline loops: CDR1 MNHEY, CDR2 SVGAGI. This chain's CDR3 is CASRRQGSNYGYTF. The CDR3 nucleotides read TGTGCCAGCAGGAGACAGGGATCTAACTATGGCTACACCTTC.

This clonotype occurred many times. This sequence joins TRBV7-2 and TRBJ2-3, with 11 bases matching TRBD2. CDR1 and CDR2 (germline): SGHTA, FQGNSA. The CDR3 covers 17 residues. V gave up 2 bases and J gave up 4 bases; unmatched junction bases: 8. This CDR3 reads CASSLNSGGAVADTQYF. DNA of the CDR3: TGTGCCAGCAGCTTAAATAGCGGGGGGGCCGTAGCAGATACGCAGTATTTT.

This clonotype was counted a few times. The chain employs TRBV5-8 and TRBJ1-5; TRBD1 agrees at 7 bases. V was pared by 0 bases and J by 3 bases, with 6 bases of the junction left unmatched. This CDR3 has 16 amino acids. Germline V gives CDR1 SGHTS, CDR2 YDEGEE. The CDR3 loop reads CASSLDRGVNNQPQHF. CDR3 DNA: TGTGCCAGCAGCTTGGACAGGGGAGTAAACAATCAGCCCCAGCATTTT.

The chain links TRBV7-2 to TRBJ2-7, with TRBD2 identical over 10 bases. The germline V gene has CDR1 SGHTA and CDR2 FQGNSA. J lost 1 base, V lost 6 bases, and 12 bases had no gene match. The CDR3 contains 17 residues. The CDR3: CASRKRGGLGTSYEQYF. CDR3 nucleotides: TGTGCCAGCAGGAAGCGGGGGGGCCTAGGGACGTCCTACGAGCAGTACTTC.

CDR3 loop: CASSPANRPYNEQFF. In nucleotides, the CDR3 is TGTGCCAGCAGCCCAGCGAACAGACCCTACAATGAGCAGTTCTTC. The rearrangement uses TRBV6-5 and TRBJ2-1; D ambiguous. The germline CDR1 and CDR2 sequences are MNHEY and SVGAGI. V was clipped by 6 bases and J by 2 bases, with 14 bases between them. The length of the CDR3 is 15 residues.

This clonotype occurred a few times. J is TRBJ2-1 and V is TRBV2; 11 bases fit TRBD2. Germline-derived CDR1 and CDR2 are SNHLY and FYNNEI. This CDR3 is built from 18 residues. Germline trimming cut 1 base from V and 4 bases from J; bases unmatched to any gene: 9. The CDR3 sequence: CASSEGGSGGAGYNEQFF. DNA for the CDR3: TGTGCCAGCAGTGAAGGCGGTAGCGGGGGGGCTGGATACAATGAGCAGTTCTTC.

The V call is TRBV20-1, the J call TRBJ2-7; D uncertain. This CDR3 spans 15 amino acids. Germline CDR1 reads DFQATT; CDR2 reads SNEGSKA (reference sequence). Deletions cut 0 bases from V and 7 bases from J, with 19 bases between. The DNA of the CDR3 is TGCAGTGCTAGAGATAGGGCCACCACCGCGTGGGAGCAGTACGTC. Amino acid sequence: CSARDRATTAWEQYV.

This clonotype was observed many times. The gene calls are TRBV10-3 and TRBJ1-5, with TRBD1 identical over 8 bases. CDR1 and CDR2 from the germline V gene are ENHRY and SYGVKD. V gave up 8 bases and J gave up 6 bases; unmatched junction bases: 9. The CDR3 has 14 residues. CDR3 DNA: TGTGCCATCGGGCCCCAGGGGGCGGGTCAGCCCCAGCATTTT. It translates to CAIGPQGAGQPQHF.

The chain recombines TRBV7-9 with TRBJ1-3, with TRBD1 identical over 8 bases. CDR1 is SEHNR, CDR2 FQNEAQ, per germline (reference sequence). The CDR3 extends over 14 amino acids. The trim removed 8 bases at V and 1 base at J, leaving 4 bases unmatched. The CDR3 sequence is CASGRTGSGNTIYF. CDR3 coding DNA: TGTGCCAGCGGACGGACAGGGTCTGGAAACACCATATATTTT.

The CDR3 nucleotides read TGCAGTGTAGGAGGGGCGAACACCGGGGAGCTGTTTTTT. Translated, it gives CSVGGANTGELFF. This chain joins TRBV20-1 and TRBJ2-2, with a tentative D call TRBD2 (6 bases). CDR1 is DFQATT and CDR2 is SNEGSKA in the germline V gene (reference sequence). This CDR3 spans 13 amino acids. Trimming shortened V by 7 bases and J by 0 bases, and 9 bases separated the two germline ends.